This T cell receptor beta chain is drawn from a study of blood T cell repertoires in COVID-19. For the study at large: The study drew acute and convalescent COVID-19 samples from the United States, Italy and Spain. In each case, the material was cDNA or gDNA derived from T cells, B-cell-depleted T cells, or PBMCs.

CDR1 is SGHTA, CDR2 FQGNSA, per germline. The V end was cut by 2 bases, the J end by 6 bases, with 11 bases between. The CDR3 consists of 14 residues. As handled by the study authors: Nucleated cell number was recorded as an estimate derived from reference gene primer amplification. The method was immunoSEQ multiplex PCR; TCRdb's version includes in-frame clones alone and lacks a portion of them. That table furnishes V, J and clone size, whereas the DNA furnished D and trimming. The sample contains 120,000 to 150,000 clones, around 79% of which appear only once. The J gene is TRBJ2-1, the V gene TRBV7-2; TRBD2 is a possible D gene (5 bases). This TCR derives from a man aged 60-69 years with acute or convalescent COVID-19. The sequencing sample was made of peripheral blood. DNA of the CDR3: TGTGCCAGCAGCTTATCAACCGGGGTCAATGAGCAGTTCTTC. Protein: CASSLSTGVNEQFF.